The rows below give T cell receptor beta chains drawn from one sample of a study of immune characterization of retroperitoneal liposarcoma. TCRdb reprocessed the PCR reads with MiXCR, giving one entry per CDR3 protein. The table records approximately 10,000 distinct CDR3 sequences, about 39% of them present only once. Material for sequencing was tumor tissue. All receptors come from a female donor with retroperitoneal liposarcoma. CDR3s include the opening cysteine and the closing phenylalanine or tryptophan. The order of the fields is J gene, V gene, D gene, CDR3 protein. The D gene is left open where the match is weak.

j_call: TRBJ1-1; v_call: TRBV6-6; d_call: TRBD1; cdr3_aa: CASRDHRDSFEAFF
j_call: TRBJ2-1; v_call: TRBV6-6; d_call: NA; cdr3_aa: CASSYSPGAATQFF
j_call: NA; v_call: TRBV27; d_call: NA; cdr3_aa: CASSLTRDSTYEQYF
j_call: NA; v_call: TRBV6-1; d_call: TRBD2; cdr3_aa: CASSDLMGGNEQFF
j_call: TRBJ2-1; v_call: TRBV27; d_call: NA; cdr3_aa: CASSWQLAYNEQFF
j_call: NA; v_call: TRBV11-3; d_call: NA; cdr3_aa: CASSFGRLPGRALPGEQYF
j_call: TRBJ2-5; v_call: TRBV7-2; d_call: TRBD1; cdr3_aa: CASSLGWQGERQYF
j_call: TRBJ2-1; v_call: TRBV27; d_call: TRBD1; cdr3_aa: CASSYSGGPNYEQFF
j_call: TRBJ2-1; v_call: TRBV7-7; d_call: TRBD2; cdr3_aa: CASSLGSGSLNEQFF
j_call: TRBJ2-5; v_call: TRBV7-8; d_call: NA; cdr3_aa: CASSLVVGGGQETQYF
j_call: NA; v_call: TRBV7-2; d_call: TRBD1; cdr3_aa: CASSMTGTGSHEQYF
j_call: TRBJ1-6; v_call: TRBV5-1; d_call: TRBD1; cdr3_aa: CASSSKGQNSPLHF
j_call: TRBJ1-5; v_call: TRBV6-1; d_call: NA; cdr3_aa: CASRGRNSNQPQHF
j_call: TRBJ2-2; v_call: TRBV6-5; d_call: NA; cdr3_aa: CASTPGWNTGELFF
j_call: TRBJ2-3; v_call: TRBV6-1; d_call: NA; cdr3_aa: CASRSRDASTDTQYF
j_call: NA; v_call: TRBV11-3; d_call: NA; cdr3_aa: CASSSDGVEEQYF
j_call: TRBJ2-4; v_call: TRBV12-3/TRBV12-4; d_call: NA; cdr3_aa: CASSFDGSKNIQYF
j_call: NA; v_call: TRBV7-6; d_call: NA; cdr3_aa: CASSLGGHQETQYF
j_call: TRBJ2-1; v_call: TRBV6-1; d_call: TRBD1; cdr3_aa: CASSDSGRGPSYNEQFF
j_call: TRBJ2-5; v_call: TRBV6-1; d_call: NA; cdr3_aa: CASCRDLGTETQYF
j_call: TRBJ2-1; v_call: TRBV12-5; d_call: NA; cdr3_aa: CASGEGWGETQFF
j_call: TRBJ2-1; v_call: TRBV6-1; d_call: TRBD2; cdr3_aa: CASSELAGGSNEQFF
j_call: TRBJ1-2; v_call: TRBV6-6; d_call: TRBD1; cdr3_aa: CASSYSGPTGGGYGYTF
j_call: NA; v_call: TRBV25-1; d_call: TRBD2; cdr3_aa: CASSELAGLIDEQYF
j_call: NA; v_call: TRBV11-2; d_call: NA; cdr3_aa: CASSLMPDAYEQYF
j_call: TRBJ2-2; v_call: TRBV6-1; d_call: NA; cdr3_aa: CASNKLDANTGELFF
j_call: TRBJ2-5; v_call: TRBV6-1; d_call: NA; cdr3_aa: CASRRTAWGTQYF
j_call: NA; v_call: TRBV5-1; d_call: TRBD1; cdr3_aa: CASSRGTGDNEQYF
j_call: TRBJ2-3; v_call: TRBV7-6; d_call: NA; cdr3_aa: CASSLVLGQAAQHTQYF
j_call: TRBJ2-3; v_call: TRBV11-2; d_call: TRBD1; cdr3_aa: CASSLQGAVAGTQYF
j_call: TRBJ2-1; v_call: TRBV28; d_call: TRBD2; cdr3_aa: CASSLGGTTYNEQFF
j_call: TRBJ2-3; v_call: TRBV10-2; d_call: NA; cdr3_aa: CASRRQGSTDTQYF
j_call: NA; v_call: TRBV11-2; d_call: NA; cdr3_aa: CASSLTTETQYF
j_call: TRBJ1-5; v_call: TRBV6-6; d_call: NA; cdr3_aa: CASRKPGTPGDNQPQHF
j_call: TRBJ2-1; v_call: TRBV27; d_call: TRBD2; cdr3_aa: CASSKLAGEQFF
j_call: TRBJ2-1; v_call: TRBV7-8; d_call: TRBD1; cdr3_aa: CASFGQGAISYNEQFF
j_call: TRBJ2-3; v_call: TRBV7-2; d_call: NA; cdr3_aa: CASSLDSGGTDTQYF
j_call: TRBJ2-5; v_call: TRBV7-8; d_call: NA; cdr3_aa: CASSPRTATLETQYF
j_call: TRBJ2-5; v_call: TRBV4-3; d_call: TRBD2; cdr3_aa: CASSQVSSGWETQYF
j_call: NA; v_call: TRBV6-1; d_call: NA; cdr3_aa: CASSYNGLQGKTFYEQYF
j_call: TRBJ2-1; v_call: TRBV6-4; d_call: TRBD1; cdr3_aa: CASRGQGVHEQFF
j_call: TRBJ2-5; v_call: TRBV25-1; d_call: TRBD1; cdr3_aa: CANSEKQGASSYNEQYF
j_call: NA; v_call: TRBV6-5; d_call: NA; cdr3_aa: CASNAEGFQYF
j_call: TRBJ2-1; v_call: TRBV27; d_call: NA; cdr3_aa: CATQGQNSYNEQFF
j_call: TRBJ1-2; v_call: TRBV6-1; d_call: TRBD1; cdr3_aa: CASSPVTGTGTYGYTF
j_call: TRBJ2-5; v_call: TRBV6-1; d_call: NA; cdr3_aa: CASSENPGETQYF
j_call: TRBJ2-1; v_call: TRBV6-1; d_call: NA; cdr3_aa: CASSELVSEQFF
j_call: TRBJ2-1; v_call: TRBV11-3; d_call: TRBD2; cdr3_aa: CASSLGGLPSYNEQFF
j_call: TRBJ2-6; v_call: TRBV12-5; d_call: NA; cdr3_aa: CASGFLAGTGRTGANVLTF
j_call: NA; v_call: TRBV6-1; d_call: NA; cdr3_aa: CASSSYTGEQYF
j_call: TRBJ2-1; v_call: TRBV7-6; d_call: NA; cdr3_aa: CASSLSNEQFF
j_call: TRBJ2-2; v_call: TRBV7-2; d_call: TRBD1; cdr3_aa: CASSLEGALNTGELFF
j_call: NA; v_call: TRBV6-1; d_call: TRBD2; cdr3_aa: CASSGAGGGETQYF
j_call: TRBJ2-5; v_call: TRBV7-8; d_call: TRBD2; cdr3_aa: CASSPRLAGGIDEQYF
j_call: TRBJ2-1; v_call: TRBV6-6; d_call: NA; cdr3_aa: CASSYSPGYEQFF
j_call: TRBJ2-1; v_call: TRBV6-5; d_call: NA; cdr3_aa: CASSYWRGKGDNEQFF
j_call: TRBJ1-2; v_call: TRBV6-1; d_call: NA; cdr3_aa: CASSAIVYGYTF